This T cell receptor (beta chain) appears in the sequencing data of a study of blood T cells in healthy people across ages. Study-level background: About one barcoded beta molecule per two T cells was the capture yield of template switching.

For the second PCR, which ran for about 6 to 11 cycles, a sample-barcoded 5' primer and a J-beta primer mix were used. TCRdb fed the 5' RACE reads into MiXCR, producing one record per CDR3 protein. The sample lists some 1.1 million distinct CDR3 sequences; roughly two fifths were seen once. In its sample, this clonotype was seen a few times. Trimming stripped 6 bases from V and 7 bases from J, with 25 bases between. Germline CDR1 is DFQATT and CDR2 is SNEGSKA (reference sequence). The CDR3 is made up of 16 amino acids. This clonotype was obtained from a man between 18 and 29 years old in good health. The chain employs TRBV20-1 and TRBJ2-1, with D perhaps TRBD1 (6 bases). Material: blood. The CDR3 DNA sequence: TGCAGTGCAGGGGCGGGTTTCGGGTCAAGGGGGAATGAGCAGTTCTTC. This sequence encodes CSAGAGFGSRGNEQFF.